This TCR beta chain was recorded in a study of radiotherapy plus CTLA-4 blockade in lung cancer. Study at large: Across the patients, objective responses occurred in 15% to 20%, and disease control in roughly 30%.

TCRdb's table, derived via immunoSEQ multiplex PCR, lists solely in-frame clones and lacks some. The data contain about 120,000 clones, approximately 84% of them seen just once; the ten biggest clones take up 5.2%. Regarding the study as a whole: After radiotherapy and ipilimumab, tumor-derived clones expanded in peripheral blood.

Notes on this clone: The antigen remains undetermined.

The length of the CDR3 is 15 residues. Germline trimming cut 0 bases from V and 4 bases from J; bases unmatched to any gene: 1. Per germline, CDR1 LNHDA and CDR2 SQIVND (reference sequence). This clonotype originated in a human donor with non-small cell lung cancer who had a partial response to radiotherapy plus ipilimumab. Specimen: peripheral blood, collected from a patient treated with radiotherapy plus ipilimumab. V is TRBV19 and J is TRBJ1-5, with 9 bases matching TRBD1. For the CDR3, the DNA is TGTGCCAGTAGTATAGAGGGACAGGGAAATCAGCCCCAGCATTTT. It specifies CASSIEGQGNQPQHF.